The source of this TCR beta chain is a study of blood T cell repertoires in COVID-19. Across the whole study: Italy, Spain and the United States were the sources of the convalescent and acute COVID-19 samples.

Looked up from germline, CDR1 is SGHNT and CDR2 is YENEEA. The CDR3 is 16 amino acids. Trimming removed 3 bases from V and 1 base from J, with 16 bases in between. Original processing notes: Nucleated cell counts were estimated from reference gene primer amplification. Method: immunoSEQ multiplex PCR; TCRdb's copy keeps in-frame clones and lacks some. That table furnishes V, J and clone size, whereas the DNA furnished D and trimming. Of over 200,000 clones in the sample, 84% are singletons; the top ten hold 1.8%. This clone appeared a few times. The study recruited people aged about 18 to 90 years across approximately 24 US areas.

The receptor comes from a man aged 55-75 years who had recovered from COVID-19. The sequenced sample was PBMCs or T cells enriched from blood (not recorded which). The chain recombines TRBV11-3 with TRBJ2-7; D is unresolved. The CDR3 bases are TGTGCCAGCAGCTTTTATTTCGGTGAACGATCCTACGAGCAGTACTTC. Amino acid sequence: CASSFYFGERSYEQYF. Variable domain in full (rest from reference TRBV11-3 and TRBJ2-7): EAGVVQSPRYKIIEKKQPVAFWCNPISGHNTLYWYLQNLGQGPELLIRYENEEAVDDSQLPKDRFSAERLKGVDSTLKIQPAELGDSAVYLCASSFYFGERSYEQYFGPGTRLTVT.